The 12 T cell receptor beta chains given below trace back to one sample, sequenced in a study of spatial heterogeneity in lung cancer. No antigen is known for these receptors. TCRdb ran MiXCR on the 5' RACE reads and lists one entry per CDR3 protein. The sample consists of 18,000 or so distinct CDR3 sequences, around 6.5% of them appearing once. Time point denoted: sample taken at primary tumor resection. General study points: Tracking of tumor mutation counts was seen in expanded intratumoral alpha and beta TCR counts.

Specimen: lung tumor tissue, collected at surgery. All receptors come from a female donor with early-stage non-small cell lung cancer.

This clonotype was detected ten times or more. The chain combines TRBV6-1 with TRBJ2-3; D is unclear. CDR3 length equals 12 residues. Germline V gene data show CDR1 as MNHNS and CDR2 as SASEGT. V lost 2 bases, J lost 6 bases, and 6 bases lay in between. CDR3 nucleotides: TGTGCCAGCAGTGAATCTTCTGATACGCAGTATTTT. This encodes CASSESSDTQYF.

This clonotype occurred many times. The gene calls are TRBV28 and TRBJ2-7, with D possibly matching TRBD2 (5 bases). Germline CDR1 reads MDHEN; CDR2 reads SYDVKM. The CDR3 covers 12 residues. Trimming stripped 3 bases from V and 5 bases from J, with 8 bases between. CDR3 nucleotide sequence: TGTGCCAGCAGTTTCGGGGAAGACGAGCAGTACTTC. Encoded protein: CASSFGEDEQYF.

The chain employs TRBV5-1 and TRBJ2-7; D is uncertain. The germline V and J ends were trimmed by 0 bases and 7 bases, with 11 bases remaining between them. In germline, CDR1 is SGHRS, CDR2 YFSETQ. This CDR3 comprises 13 residues. The CDR3 loop reads CASSLEANSEQYF. CDR3 DNA sequence: TGCGCCAGCAGCTTGGAAGCCAACAGTGAGCAGTACTTC. Drawing the rest from reference TRBV5-1 and TRBJ2-7, the complete variable domain is KAGVTQTPRYLIKTRGQQVTLSCSPISGHRSVSWYQQTPGQGLQFLFEYFSETQRNKGNFPGRFSGRQFSNSRSEMNVSTLELGDSALYLCASSLEANSEQYFGPGTRLTVT.

This clonotype came up many times. The chain combines TRBV7-3 with TRBJ1-2; D might be TRBD1 (6 bases). This CDR3 is built from 17 residues. The germline V gene has CDR1 SGHTA and CDR2 FQGTGA. Trimming stripped 4 bases from V and 0 bases from J, with 18 bases between. The CDR3 nucleotides are TGTGCCAGCAGCTCGTTACCAGGGGAGATGACTAACTATGGCTACACCTTC. Encoded protein: CASSSLPGEMTNYGYTF.

The sample holds many counts of this clonotype. V usage is TRBV20-1 and J usage is TRBJ2-4; TRBD1 might be the D (6 bases). CDR1 and CDR2 (germline): DFQATT, SNEGSKA (reference sequence). V lost 5 bases, J lost 1 base, and 12 bases lay in between. The CDR3 has 14 amino acids. The CDR3 DNA follows: TGCAGTGCTGTGGACAGACGGGCCAAAAACATTCAGTACTTC. This encodes CSAVDRRAKNIQYF.

Points on this clonotype: A much larger clone differs by one base, so this may be a read error. The CDR3 carries no conserved terminal phenylalanine or tryptophan, so it likely arises from a read error. This rearrangement joins TRBV24-1 to TRBJ2-3; 11 bases fit TRBD1. Germline V gene lookup returns CDR1 KGHDR and CDR2 SFDVKD. J lost 5 bases, V lost 2 bases, and 2 bases had no gene match. The CDR3 covers 15 residues. The CDR3 sequence is CATSDWTGGRDTQYS. The CDR3 bases are TGTGCCACCAGTGATTGGACAGGGGGCCGAGATACGCAGTATTCT.

There are many counts of this clonotype. This chain connects TRBV2 to TRBJ1-6; 9 positions agree with TRBD1. The CDR3 is made up of 16 amino acids. Germline CDR1 is SNHLY and CDR2 is FYNNEI. Trimming cost V 3 bases and J 8 bases; bases outside gene matches: 8. The CDR3 loop reads CASSDPGQGGHSPLHF. CDR3 sequence (DNA): TGTGCCAGCAGTGATCCGGGACAGGGTGGTCATTCACCCCTCCACTTT.

In this sample, this clonotype turned up many times. The chain couples TRBV6-5 to TRBJ1-1; tentative D call: TRBD1 (5 bases). The CDR3 has 11 amino acids. The germline V and J ends were trimmed by 6 bases and 7 bases, with 9 bases remaining between them. CDR1 MNHEY and CDR2 SVGAGI come from the germline V gene. CDR3 in DNA: TGTGCCAGCAGGGACGGGGGTGAAGCTTTCTTT. It is translated as CASRDGGEAFF.

This clonotype has a handful of counts. This sequence joins TRBV3-1 and TRBJ1-1, with D possibly TRBD1 on 6 matching bases. Trimming stripped 2 bases from V and 10 bases from J, with 14 bases between. The CDR3 consists of 13 residues. CDR1 LGHDT and CDR2 YNNKEL come from the germline V gene (reference sequence). The CDR3 sequence is CASSQTLTGIAFF. In DNA form, the CDR3 reads TGTGCCAGCAGCCAAACTCTCACAGGGATAGCTTTCTTT.

The rearrangement uses TRBV3-1 and TRBJ1-1; tentative D call: TRBD1 (5 bases). This CDR3 comprises 14 residues. Trimming removed 8 bases from V and 10 bases from J, with 23 bases in between. In germline, CDR1 is LGHDT, CDR2 YNNKEL (reference sequence). This chain's CDR3 is CASDSRGTLRGAFF. DNA for the CDR3: TGTGCCAGCGACTCTCGAGGTACCCTAAGGGGAGCTTTCTTT.

The table lists this clonotype with many counts. This chain connects TRBV19 to TRBJ1-4; unclear D gene. The germline V and J ends were trimmed by 4 bases and 0 bases, with 12 bases remaining between them. Germline CDR1 and CDR2: LNHDA and SQIVND (reference sequence). The CDR3 has 16 residues. The CDR3 protein is CASSTAGRSTNEKLFF. DNA of the CDR3: TGTGCCAGTAGTACCGCCGGGAGGTCAACTAATGAAAAACTGTTTTTT.

The rearrangement joins TRBV3-1 to TRBJ2-7; 13 nucleotides agree with TRBD2. V lost 0 bases, J lost 5 bases, and 4 bases stayed unmatched. This CDR3 has 16 residues. CDR1 LGHDT and CDR2 YNNKEL come from the germline V gene (reference sequence). The CDR3 region has the DNA TGTGCCAGCAGCCAAGACCCCGGGACTAGCGGGGACGAGCAGTACTTC. Its translation is CASSQDPGTSGDEQYF.